This entry concerns a single T cell receptor beta chain. Its target is unknown. The data originate from a study of beta chain features in type 1 diabetes. Expressed TCRB transcripts were sequenced because the isolated RNA had all been reverse transcribed beforehand. Generated by immunoSEQ multiplex PCR, the TCRdb table keeps only in-frame clones and is missing some. This sample has more than 300,000 clones; about a tenth occur once, and the top ten carry roughly 1%. The length of the CDR3 is 18 residues. The germline V and J ends were trimmed by 0 bases and 0 bases, with 12 bases remaining between them. Germline CDR1 is LGHNA and CDR2 is YSLEER. Whole-study results and caveats: For Type 1 diabetes patients, all four CD4+ subsets carried TCRB CDR3s that were moderately but significantly shorter.

The chain is built from TRBV4-3 and TRBJ2-6; D is undetermined. Sample: central memory CD4+ T cells from blood. This sequence originates from a man aged 25 to 40 with type 1 diabetes. In nucleotides, the CDR3 is TGCGCCAGCAGCCAAGATCTGGGGTCCGGCTCTGGGGCCAACGTCCTGACTTTC. Amino acid sequence: CASSQDLGSGSGANVLTF.